Sequencing of this T cell receptor (beta chain) was carried out in a study of cytomegalovirus exposure and HLA in healthy donors (dated by TCRdb to the late 2010s). About the full investigation: According to a later analysis, the 120 or so validation repertoires were produced on the same platform as the approximately 600 repertoires of the first cohort. The study was designed to test whether signatures of past pathogen exposure could be identified by cataloging public T cell receptors. A separate validation cohort of approximately 130 different subjects was used in addition to the roughly 700-subject first cohort. High-throughput TCR immunosequencing, statistical association of individual TCRs with disease status, and machine learning were combined to predict cytomegalovirus infection status.

The germline V gene (reference sequence) sets CDR1 to MNHEY and CDR2 to SMNVEV. V is reduced by 2 bases and J by 6 bases, leaving a spacing of 11 bases between them. The CDR3 holds 13 amino acids from the cysteine to the phenylalanine. The entry retains the CDR3 DNA only, 39 bases that are in frame from base 1. The library was produced with the immunoSEQ multiplex PCR assay. From the authors' description of their analysis: To diagnose cytomegalovirus status from the catalog of TCR beta chain sequences, a statistical classification framework was built. TCRdb holds this immuneACCESS table with in-frame rearrangements only. Some clones are missing; in checked studies, unresolved V genes explain under half, and the rest has no known cause. V, J and clone size derive from that table, while D and trimming were established from the DNA sequence. The sample table holds more than 200,000 clones, of which roughly 84% were seen once. About 12% of the sample goes to the ten largest clones.

Worth noting for this clone: Which antigen it targets is not known. Per-nucleotide qualities are absent, and no much larger clonotype sits a single base away.

Separate from the roughly 650-subject first cohort, the validation cohort of roughly 120 subjects was the group to which the donors belonged. Study-level results and caveats: The classifier was reported to diagnose cytomegalovirus status with high specificity and sensitivity in both the original and validation cohorts. In vitro tests confirmed that a few of the cytomegalovirus-associated TCR beta chains recognize cytomegalovirus antigens. The authors suggested that the approach could potentially be extended to other disease states and immunological phenotypes. A later analysis lacked HLA typing for the validation cohort, so it scored co-occurrence in that cohort across all 110 or so repertoires. The study gave a list of under 200 TCR beta chains associated with cytomegalovirus. In a later analysis, TCRs clustered in the first cohort were found to also tend to co-occur in the 100 to 150 validation repertoires, with approximately 93% of cluster scores above 0. While some public TCRs were present in many individuals, most TCR sequences turned up only very rarely across donors.

This TCR came from a man between 18 and 35 years old in good health and CMV-seropositive. Specimen: PBMCs. The sequence links TRBV27 to TRBJ2-7; the best D guess is TRBD1, with 7 bases matching. DNA sequence: TGTGCCAGCAGTTTAGGGCAGGGGGGCGAGCAGTACTTC. Translated, this is CASSLGQGGEQYF.